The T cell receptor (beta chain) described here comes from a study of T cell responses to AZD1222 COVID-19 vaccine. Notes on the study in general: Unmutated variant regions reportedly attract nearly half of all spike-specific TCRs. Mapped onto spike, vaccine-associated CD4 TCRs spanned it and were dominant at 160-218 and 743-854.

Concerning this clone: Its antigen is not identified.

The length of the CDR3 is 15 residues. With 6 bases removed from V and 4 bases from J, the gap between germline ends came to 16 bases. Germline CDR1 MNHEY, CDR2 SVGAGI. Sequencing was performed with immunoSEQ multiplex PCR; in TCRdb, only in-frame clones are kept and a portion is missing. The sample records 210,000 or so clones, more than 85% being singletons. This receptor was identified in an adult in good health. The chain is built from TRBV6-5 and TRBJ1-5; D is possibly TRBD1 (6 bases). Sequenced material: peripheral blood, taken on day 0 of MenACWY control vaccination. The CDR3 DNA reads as TGTGCCAGCAGGGGGGCAGCCCTAAGGAATCAGCCCCAGCATTTT. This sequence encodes CASRGAALRNQPQHF.